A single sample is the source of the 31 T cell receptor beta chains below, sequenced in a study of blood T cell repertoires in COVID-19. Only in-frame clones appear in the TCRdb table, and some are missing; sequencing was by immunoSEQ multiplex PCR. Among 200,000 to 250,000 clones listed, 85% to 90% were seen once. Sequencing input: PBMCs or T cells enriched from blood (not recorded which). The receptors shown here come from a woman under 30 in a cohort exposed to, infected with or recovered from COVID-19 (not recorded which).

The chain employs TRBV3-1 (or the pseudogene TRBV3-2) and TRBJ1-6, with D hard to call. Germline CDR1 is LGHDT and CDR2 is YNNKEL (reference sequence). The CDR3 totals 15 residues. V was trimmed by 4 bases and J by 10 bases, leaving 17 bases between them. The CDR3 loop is CASSPSGIGDSPLHF. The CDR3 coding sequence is TGTGCCAGCAGCCCTTCCGGAATTGGAGACTCACCCCTCCACTTT.

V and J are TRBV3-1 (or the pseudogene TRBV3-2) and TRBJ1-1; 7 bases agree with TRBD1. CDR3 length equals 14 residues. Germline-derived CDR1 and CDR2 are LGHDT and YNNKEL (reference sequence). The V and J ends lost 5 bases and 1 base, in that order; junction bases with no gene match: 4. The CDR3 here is CASSIQGWNTEAFF. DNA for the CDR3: TGTGCCAGCAGCATACAGGGGTGGAACACTGAAGCTTTCTTT.

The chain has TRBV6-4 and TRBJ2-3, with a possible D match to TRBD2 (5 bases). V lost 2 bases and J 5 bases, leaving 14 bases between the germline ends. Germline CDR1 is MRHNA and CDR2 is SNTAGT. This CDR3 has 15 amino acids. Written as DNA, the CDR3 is TGTGCCAGCAGTGACGGAAGCGGATCGGGAGATACGCAGTATTTT. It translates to CASSDGSGSGDTQYF.

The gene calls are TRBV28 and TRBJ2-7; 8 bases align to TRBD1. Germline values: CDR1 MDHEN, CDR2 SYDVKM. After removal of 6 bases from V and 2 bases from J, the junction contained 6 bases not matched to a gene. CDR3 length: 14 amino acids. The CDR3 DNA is TGTGCCAGCAGACCGAGGACAGGGCCCTACGAGCAGTACTTC. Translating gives CASRPRTGPYEQYF.

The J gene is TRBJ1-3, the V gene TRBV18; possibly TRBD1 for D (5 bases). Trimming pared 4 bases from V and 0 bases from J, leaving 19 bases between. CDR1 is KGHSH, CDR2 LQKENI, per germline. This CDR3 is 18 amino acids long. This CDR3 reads CASSHLQEAGDSGNTIYF. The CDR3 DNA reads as TGTGCCAGCTCACACTTGCAGGAGGCGGGGGACTCTGGAAACACCATATATTTT.

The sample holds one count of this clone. The CDR3 loop reads CASSVEGGVGEKLFF. Here the CDR3 DNA reads TGTGCCAGCAGCGTAGAAGGGGGGGTAGGAGAAAAACTGTTTTTT. The rearrangement links TRBV9 to TRBJ1-4, with D possibly matching TRBD1 (6 bases). The CDR3 has 15 residues. The V end lost 0 bases, the J end lost 8 bases, and 14 bases lay between the germline ends. Looked up from germline, CDR1 is SGDLS and CDR2 is YYNGEE.

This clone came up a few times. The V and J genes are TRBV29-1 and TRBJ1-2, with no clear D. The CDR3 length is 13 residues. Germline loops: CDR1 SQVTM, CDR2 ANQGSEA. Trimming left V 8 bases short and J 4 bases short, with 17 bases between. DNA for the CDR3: TGCAGCTCCCCCGGGGAATCGGGCTATGGCTACACCTTC. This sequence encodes CSSPGESGYGYTF.

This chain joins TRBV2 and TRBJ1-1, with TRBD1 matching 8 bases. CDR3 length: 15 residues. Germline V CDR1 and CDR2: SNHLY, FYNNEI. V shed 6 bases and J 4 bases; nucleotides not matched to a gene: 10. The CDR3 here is CASSLQGAEGTEAFF. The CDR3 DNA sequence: TGTGCCAGCAGCCTCCAGGGGGCTGAAGGCACTGAAGCTTTCTTT.

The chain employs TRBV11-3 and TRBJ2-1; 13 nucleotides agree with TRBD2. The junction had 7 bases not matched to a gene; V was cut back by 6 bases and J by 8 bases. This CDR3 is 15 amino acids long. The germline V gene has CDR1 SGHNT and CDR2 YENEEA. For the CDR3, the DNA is TGTGCCAGCAGTCGCGGACTAGCGGGAGAGCATGAGCAGTTCTTC. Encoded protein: CASSRGLAGEHEQFF.

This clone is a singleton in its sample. The CDR3 DNA sequence: TGCGCCAGCAGCCCGGGACTTGCCCACGAGACCCAGTACTTC. It codes for CASSPGLAHETQYF. The chain joins TRBV5-1 to TRBJ2-5; D may be TRBD2 (6 bases). Germline V gives CDR1 SGHRS, CDR2 YFSETQ. The V and J ends lost 4 bases and 5 bases respectively, with 15 bases between them. The CDR3 loop spans 14 amino acids.

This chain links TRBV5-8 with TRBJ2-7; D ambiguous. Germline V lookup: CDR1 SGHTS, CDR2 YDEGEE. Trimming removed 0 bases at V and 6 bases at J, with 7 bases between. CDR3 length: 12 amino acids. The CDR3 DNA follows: TGTGCCAGCAGCTTGGACAGAGCCGAGCAGTACTTC. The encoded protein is CASSLDRAEQYF.

Written as DNA, the CDR3 is TGTGCCTGGGCGGAGGGGACAGGGCATGGCTACACCTTC. Translated: CAWAEGTGHGYTF. The rearrangement uses TRBV30 and TRBJ1-2; TRBD1 matches 9 bases. Germline lookup yields CDR1 GTSNPN and CDR2 SVGIG (reference sequence). This CDR3 has 13 residues. The trim removed 5 bases at V and 6 bases at J, leaving 7 bases unmatched.

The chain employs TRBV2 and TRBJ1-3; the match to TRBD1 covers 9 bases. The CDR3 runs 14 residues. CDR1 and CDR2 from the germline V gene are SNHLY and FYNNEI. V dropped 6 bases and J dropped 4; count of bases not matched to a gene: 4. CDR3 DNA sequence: TGTGCCAGCAGAGCAACAGGGGGCGGAAACACCATATATTTT. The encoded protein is CASRATGGGNTIYF.

The CDR3 sequence: CASSVDSLNTGELFF. The CDR3 DNA reads TGTGCCAGCAGCGTAGACAGTTTGAACACCGGGGAGCTGTTTTTT. The V call is TRBV9, the J call TRBJ2-2, with unresolved D. Deletions cut 0 bases from V and 1 base from J, with 7 bases between. The CDR3 is 15 amino acids. CDR1 and CDR2 from the germline V gene are SGDLS and YYNGEE. Using reference TRBV9 and TRBJ2-2 for the parts outside the CDR3, the full variable domain is DSGVTQTPKHLITATGQRVTLRCSPRSGDLSVYWYQQSLDQGLQFLIQYYNGEERAKGNILERFSAQQFPDLHSELNLSSLELGDSALYFCASSVDSLNTGELFFGEGSRLTVL.

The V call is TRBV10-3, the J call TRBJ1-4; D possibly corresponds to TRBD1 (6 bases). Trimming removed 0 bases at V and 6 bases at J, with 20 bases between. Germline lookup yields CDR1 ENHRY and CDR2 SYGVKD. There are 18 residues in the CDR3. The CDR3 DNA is TGTGCCATCAGTGAGTCCTCGCCGGGCAGGGGTTCATATGAAAAACTGTTTTTT. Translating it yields CAISESSPGRGSYEKLFF.

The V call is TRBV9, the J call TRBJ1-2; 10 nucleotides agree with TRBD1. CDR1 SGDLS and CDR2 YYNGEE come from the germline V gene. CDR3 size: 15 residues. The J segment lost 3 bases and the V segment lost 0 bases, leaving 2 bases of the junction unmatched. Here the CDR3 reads CASSVEDRGYYGYTF. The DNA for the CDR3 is TGTGCCAGCAGCGTAGAGGACAGGGGGTACTATGGCTACACCTTC. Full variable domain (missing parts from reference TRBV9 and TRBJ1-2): DSGVTQTPKHLITATGQRVTLRCSPRSGDLSVYWYQQSLDQGLQFLIQYYNGEERAKGNILERFSAQQFPDLHSELNLSSLELGDSALYFCASSVEDRGYYGYTFGSGTRLTVV.

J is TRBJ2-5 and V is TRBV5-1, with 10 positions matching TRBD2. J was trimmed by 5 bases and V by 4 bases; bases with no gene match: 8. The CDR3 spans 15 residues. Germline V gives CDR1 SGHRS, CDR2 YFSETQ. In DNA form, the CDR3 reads TGCGCCAGCAGCCCCCGAGGAGCGGGAGGGGAGACCCAGTACTTC. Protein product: CASSPRGAGGETQYF.

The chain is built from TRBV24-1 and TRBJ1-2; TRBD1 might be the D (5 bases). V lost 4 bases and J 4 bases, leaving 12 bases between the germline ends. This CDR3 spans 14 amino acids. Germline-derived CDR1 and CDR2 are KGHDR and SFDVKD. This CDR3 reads CATSEPDSSYGYTF. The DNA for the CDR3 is TGTGCCACCAGTGAGCCTGACAGCAGCTATGGCTACACCTTC.

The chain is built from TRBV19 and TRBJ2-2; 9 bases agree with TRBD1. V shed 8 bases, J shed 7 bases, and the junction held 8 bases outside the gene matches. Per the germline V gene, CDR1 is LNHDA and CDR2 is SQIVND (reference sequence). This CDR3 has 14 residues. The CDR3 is CASAGQGRFGELFF. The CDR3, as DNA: TGTGCCAGTGCTGGACAGGGGAGGTTCGGGGAGCTGTTTTTT.

CDR3 region: CASSLAGGGARETQYF. The CDR3 nucleotides are TGTGCCAGCAGCTTAGCTGGCGGGGGGGCCAGAGAGACCCAGTACTTC. This rearrangement joins TRBV11-2 to TRBJ2-5, with 9 bases lining up with TRBD2. V trimming: 1 base; J trimming: 4 bases; junction bases outside the gene matches: 7. CDR3 size: 16 residues. Germline-derived CDR1 and CDR2 are SGHAT and FQNNGV.

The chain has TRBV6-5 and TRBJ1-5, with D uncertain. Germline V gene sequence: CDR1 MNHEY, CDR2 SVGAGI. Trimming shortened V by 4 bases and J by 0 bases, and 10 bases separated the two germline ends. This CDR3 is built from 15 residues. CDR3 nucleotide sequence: TGTGCCAGCAGTTTGCAGGAAAATAGCAATCAGCCCCAGCATTTT. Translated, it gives CASSLQENSNQPQHF.

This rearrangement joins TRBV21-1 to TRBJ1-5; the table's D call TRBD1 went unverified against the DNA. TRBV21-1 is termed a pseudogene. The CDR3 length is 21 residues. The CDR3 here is CASSKEEFWDRGKGSNQPQHF. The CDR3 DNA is TGTGCCAGCAGCAAAGAGGAATTTTGGGACAGGGGAAAAGGTAGCAATCAGCCCCAGCATTTT.

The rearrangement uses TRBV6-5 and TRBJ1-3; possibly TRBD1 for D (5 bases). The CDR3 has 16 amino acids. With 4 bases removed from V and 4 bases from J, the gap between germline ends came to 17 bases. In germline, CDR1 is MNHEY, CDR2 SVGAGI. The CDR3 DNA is TGTGCCAGCAGTTGGGGAGGCGACAGCGTCGGAAACACCATATATTTT. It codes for CASSWGGDSVGNTIYF.

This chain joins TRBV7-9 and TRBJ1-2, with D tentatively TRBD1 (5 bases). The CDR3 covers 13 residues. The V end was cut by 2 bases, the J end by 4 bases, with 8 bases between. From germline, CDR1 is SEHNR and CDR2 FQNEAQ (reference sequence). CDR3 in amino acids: CASSLTDSYGYTF. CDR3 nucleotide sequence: TGTGCCAGCAGCTTAACCGACAGCTATGGCTACACCTTC.

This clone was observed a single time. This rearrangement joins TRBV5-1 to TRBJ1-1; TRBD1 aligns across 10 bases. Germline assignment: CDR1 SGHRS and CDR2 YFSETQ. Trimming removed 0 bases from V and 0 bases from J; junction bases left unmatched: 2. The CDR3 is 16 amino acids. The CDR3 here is CASSLEGTGVNTEAFF. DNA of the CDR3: TGCGCCAGCAGCTTGGAGGGGACAGGGGTGAACACTGAAGCTTTCTTT.

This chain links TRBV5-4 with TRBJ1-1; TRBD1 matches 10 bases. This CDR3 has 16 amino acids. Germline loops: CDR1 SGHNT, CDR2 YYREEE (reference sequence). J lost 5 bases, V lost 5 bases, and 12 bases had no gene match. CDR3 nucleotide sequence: TGTGCCAGCAGGACAAGGACAGGGGGATATGAGACTGAAGCTTTCTTT. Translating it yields CASRTRTGGYETEAFF.

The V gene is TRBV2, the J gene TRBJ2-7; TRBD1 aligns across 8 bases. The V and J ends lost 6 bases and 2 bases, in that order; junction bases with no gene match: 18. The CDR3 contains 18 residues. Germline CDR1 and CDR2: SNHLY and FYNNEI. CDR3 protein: CASSLPQTFRDRTYEQYF. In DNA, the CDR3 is TGTGCCAGCAGCTTGCCACAAACTTTCCGGGACAGGACCTACGAGCAGTACTTC.

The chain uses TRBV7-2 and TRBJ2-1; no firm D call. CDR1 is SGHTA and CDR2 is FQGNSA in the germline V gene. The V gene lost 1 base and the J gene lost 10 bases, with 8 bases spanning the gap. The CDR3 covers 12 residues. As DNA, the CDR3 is TGTGCCAGCAGCTTAGGGGCACTGGAGCAGTTCTTC. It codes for CASSLGALEQFF.

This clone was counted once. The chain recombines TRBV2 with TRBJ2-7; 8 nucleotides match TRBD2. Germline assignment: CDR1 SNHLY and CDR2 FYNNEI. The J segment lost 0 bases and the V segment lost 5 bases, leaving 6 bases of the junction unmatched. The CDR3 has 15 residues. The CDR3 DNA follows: TGTGCCAGCAGTTATACTAGCGGTAGCTCCTACGAGCAGTACTTC. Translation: CASSYTSGSSYEQYF.

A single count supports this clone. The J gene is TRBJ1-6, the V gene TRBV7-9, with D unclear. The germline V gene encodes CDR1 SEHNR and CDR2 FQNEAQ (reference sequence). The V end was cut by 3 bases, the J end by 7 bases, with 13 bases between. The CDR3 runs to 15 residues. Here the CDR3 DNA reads TGTGCCAGCAGCTTTGGACTACCGGGGAATTCACCCCTCCACTTT. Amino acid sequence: CASSFGLPGNSPLHF.

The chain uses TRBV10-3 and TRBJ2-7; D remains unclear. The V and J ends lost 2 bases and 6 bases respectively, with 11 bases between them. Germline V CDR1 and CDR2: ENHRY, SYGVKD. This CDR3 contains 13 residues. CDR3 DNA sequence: TGTGCCATCAGTGAGCAAAAAGAGGCCGAGCAGTACTTC. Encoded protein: CAISEQKEAEQYF.